Presented here are 9 T cell receptor beta chains from one specimen sequenced in a study of control samples from healthy donors and cancer patients. Sequencing was performed with immunoSEQ multiplex PCR; in TCRdb, only in-frame clones are kept and a portion is missing. The sample has approximately 190,000 clones, approximately 91% seen once. The source material was blood. All receptors derive from a man aged 25 to 40 in good health.

The chain uses TRBV19 and TRBJ2-6, with TRBD1 matching over 10 bases. Trimming cost V 7 bases and J 2 bases; bases outside gene matches: 8. The germline CDR1 and CDR2 sequences are LNHDA and SQIVND (reference sequence). There are 17 residues in the CDR3. The CDR3 sequence: CASKKRTGGTGANVLTF. DNA of the CDR3: TGTGCCAGTAAAAAACGGACAGGGGGGACTGGGGCCAACGTCCTGACTTTC.

CDR3 DNA sequence: TGCGCCAGCAGCCAAGTCTCCGGAACTTATAATTCACCCCTCCACTTT. Translated: CASSQVSGTYNSPLHF. The chain is built from TRBV4-1 and TRBJ1-6, with unresolved D. The V end lost 1 base, the J end lost 4 bases, and 11 bases lay between the germline ends. The CDR3 is 16 residues long. Germline CDR1 reads MGHRA; CDR2 reads YSYEKL.

The DNA of the CDR3 is TGTGCCAGCAGCCATAGGACGGTAACCCTCGCAACTAATGAAAAACTGTTTTTT. Protein sequence: CASSHRTVTLATNEKLFF. The J gene is TRBJ1-4, the V gene TRBV14; D is unclear. The CDR3 length is 18 residues. CDR1 SGHDN and CDR2 FVKESK come from the germline V gene. V dropped 3 bases and J dropped 0 bases, with 17 bases sitting between them.

This chain links TRBV4-1 with TRBJ2-3; possibly TRBD1 for D (5 bases). The CDR3 contains 16 residues. V gave up 0 bases and J gave up 5 bases, with 15 bases separating them. The germline CDR1 and CDR2 sequences are MGHRA and YSYEKL. The CDR3 region is CASSQDPIGVGDTQYF. CDR3 coding DNA: TGCGCCAGCAGCCAAGATCCGATAGGGGTGGGAGATACGCAGTATTTT.

This sequence joins TRBV11-2 and TRBJ2-3, with 11 bases identical to TRBD1. CDR1 and CDR2 (germline): SGHAT, FQNNGV. After removal of 7 bases from V and 2 bases from J, the junction contained 11 bases not matched to a gene. CDR3 length equals 17 residues. The CDR3 nucleotides read TGTGCCAGCATCCCATCCGGACAGGGGGCTGACACAGATACGCAGTATTTT. Protein product: CASIPSGQGADTDTQYF. Looking up the rest from reference TRBV11-2 and TRBJ2-3 gives the full variable domain: EAGVAQSPRYKIIEKRQSVAFWCNPISGHATLYWYQQILGQGPKLLIQFQNNGVVDDSQLPKDRFSAERLKGVDSTLKIQPAKLEDSAVYLCASIPSGQGADTDTQYFGPGTRLTVL.

In this sample, this clone turned up a few times. The genes are TRBV11-1 and TRBJ2-2; possible D gene TRBD2, 6 bases. The CDR3 contains 16 residues. Trimming shortened V by 2 bases and J by 1 base, and 11 bases separated the two germline ends. Germline V gene data show CDR1 as SGHAT and CDR2 as FQDESV (reference sequence). The CDR3 coding sequence is TGTGCCAGCAGCTTAAACGGAGGGCAGAACACCGGGGAGCTGTTTTTT. It is translated as CASSLNGGQNTGELFF.

This clone has only a few counts. The chain links TRBV6-1 to TRBJ1-6; no definite D call. With 2 bases removed from V and 4 bases from J, the gap between germline ends came to 0 bases. This CDR3 region has 12 residues. CDR1 and CDR2 from the germline V gene are MNHNS and SASEGT. The CDR3 DNA reads TGTGCCAGCAGTGAATATAATTCACCCCTCCACTTT. Protein sequence: CASSEYNSPLHF.

CDR3 bases: TGTGCCAGCAGCTTAGCGCGACAGCTTAATTCACCCCTCCACTTT. Translating gives CASSLARQLNSPLHF. V gene TRBV7-8 combines with J gene TRBJ1-6, with D perhaps matching TRBD1 (5 bases). V lost 0 bases, J lost 6 bases, and 9 bases lay in between. Germline assignment: CDR1 SGHVS and CDR2 FQNEAQ. This CDR3 is 15 amino acids long.

The J gene is TRBJ1-3, the V gene TRBV11-3; D is possibly TRBD1 (5 bases). CDR3 length equals 19 residues. V gave up 7 bases and J gave up 1 base, with 26 bases separating them. Germline V gene data show CDR1 as SGHNT and CDR2 as YENEEA. The CDR3 DNA follows: TGTGCCAGCACCATACCCGAGCCGGCAAAGGGGAGTTCTGGAAACACCATATATTTT. It encodes CASTIPEPAKGSSGNTIYF.